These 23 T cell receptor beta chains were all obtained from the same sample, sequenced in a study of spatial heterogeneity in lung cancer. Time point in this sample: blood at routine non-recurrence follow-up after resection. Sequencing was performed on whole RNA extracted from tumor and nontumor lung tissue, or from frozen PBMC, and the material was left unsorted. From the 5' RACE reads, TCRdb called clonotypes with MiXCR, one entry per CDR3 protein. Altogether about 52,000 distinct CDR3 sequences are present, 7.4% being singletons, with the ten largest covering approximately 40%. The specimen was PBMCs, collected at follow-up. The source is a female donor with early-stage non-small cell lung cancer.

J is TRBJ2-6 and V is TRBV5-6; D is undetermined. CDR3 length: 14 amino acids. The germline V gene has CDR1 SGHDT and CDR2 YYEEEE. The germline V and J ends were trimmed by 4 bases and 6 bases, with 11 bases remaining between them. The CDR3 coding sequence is TGTGCCAGCAGCCCGACAAATGAGGCCAACGTCCTGACTTTC. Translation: CASSPTNEANVLTF.

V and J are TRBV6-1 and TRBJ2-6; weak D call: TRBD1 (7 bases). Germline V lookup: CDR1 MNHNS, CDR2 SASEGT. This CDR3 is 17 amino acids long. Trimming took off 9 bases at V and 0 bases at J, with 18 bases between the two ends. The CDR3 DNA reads TGTGCCAGTAAGGCCGGGGGACAGATCTCTGGGGCCAACGTCCTGACTTTC. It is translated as CASKAGGQISGANVLTF.

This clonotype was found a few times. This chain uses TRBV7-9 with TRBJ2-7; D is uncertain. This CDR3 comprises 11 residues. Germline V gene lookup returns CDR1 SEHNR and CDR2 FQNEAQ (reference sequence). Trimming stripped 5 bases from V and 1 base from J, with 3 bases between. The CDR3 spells CASSVSYEQYF. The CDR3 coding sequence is TGTGCCAGCAGCGTGTCCTACGAGCAGTACTTC.

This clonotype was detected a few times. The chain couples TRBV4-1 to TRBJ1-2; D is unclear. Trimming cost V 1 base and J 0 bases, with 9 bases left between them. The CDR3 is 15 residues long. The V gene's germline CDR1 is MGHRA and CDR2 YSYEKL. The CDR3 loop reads CASSQAALANYGYTF. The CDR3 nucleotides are TGCGCCAGCAGCCAAGCTGCCTTAGCTAACTATGGCTACACCTTC.

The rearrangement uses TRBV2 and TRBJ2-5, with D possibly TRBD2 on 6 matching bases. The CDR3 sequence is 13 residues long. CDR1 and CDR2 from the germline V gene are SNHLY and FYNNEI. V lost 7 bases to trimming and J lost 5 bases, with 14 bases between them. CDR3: CASKTREHETQYF. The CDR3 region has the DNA TGTGCCAGCAAGACTAGGGAGCATGAGACCCAGTACTTC.

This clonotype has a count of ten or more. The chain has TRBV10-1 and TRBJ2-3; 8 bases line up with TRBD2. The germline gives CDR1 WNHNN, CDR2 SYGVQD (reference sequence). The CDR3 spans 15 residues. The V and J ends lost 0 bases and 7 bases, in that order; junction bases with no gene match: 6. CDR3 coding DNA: TGCGCCAGCAGTGAGTCAAAGCGGGGGAGGTATACGCAGTATTTT. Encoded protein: CASSESKRGRYTQYF.

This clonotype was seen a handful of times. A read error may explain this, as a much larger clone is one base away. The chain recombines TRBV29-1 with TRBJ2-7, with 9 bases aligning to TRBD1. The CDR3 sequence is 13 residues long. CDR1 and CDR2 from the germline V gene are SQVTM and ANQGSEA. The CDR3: CSVTGGVSHEQYF. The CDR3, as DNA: TGCAGTGTCACAGGGGGCGTATCCCACGAGCAGTACTTC.

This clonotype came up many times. CDR3 region: CASSYPSAGYTF. DNA of the CDR3: TGTGCCAGCAGTTACCCTTCTGCTGGCTACACCTTC. The chain combines TRBV6-2 or TRBV6-3 with TRBJ1-2; D unresolved. Germline loops: CDR1 MNHEY, CDR2 SVGEGT. The CDR3 is made up of 12 amino acids. With 2 bases removed from V and 7 bases from J, the gap between germline ends came to 8 bases.

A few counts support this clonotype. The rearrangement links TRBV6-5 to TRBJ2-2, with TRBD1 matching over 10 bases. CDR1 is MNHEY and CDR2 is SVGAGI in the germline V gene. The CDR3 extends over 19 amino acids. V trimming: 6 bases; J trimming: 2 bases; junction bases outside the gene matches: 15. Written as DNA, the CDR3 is TGTGCCAGCAGCCGCCTAGACAGGGGGCGGGTTCGTAACACCGGGGAGCTGTTTTTT. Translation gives CASSRLDRGRVRNTGELFF.

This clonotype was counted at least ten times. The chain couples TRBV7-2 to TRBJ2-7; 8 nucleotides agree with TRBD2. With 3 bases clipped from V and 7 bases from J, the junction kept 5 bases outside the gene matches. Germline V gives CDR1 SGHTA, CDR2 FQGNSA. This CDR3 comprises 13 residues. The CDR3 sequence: CASSLYQRGEQYF. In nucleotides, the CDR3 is TGTGCCAGCAGCTTGTACCAGCGGGGGGAGCAGTACTTC.

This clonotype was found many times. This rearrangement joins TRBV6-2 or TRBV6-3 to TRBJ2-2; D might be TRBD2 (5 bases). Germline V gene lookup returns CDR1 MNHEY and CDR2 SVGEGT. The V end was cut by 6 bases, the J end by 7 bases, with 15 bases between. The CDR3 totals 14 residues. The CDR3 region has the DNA TGTGCCAGCAGGAGATCCGGGAAACACGGGGAGCTGTTTTTT. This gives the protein CASRRSGKHGELFF.

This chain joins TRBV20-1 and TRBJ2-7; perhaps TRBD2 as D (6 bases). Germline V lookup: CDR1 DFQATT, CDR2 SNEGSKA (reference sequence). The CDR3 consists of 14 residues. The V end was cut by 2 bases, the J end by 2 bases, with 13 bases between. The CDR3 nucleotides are TGCAGTGCTAGAAGTTGGGACTCTACCTACGAGCAGTACTTC. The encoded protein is CSARSWDSTYEQYF.

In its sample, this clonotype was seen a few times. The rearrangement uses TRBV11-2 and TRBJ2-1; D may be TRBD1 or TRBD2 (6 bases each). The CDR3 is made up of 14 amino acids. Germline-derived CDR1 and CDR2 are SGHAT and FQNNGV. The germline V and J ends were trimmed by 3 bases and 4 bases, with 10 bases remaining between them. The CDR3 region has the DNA TGTGCCAGCAGCTTCCGGGGGACATACAATGAGCAGTTCTTC. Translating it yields CASSFRGTYNEQFF.

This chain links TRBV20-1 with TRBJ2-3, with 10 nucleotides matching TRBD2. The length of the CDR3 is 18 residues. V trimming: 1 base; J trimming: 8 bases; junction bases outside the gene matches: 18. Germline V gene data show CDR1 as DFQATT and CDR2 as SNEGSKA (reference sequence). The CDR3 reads CSARAPGLSGGASPTQYF. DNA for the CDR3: TGCAGTGCTAGAGCGCCGGGACTAAGCGGGGGGGCTTCGCCTACGCAGTATTTT.

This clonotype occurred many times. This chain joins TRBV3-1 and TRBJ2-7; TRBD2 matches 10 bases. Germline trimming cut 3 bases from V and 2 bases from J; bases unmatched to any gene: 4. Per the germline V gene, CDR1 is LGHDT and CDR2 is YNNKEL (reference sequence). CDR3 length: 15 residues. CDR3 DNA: TGTGCCAGCAGCCACGGGACTAGCGCGGCCTACGAGCAGTACTTC. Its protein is CASSHGTSAAYEQYF.

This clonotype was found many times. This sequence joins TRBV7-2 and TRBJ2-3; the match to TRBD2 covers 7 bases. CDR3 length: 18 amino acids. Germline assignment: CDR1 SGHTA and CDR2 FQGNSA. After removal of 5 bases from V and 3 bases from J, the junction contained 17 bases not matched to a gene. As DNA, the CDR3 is TGTGCCAGCAGCCTCCGGTCGGGAGCGGGGCCCCCGACAGATACGCAGTATTTT. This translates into CASSLRSGAGPPTDTQYF.

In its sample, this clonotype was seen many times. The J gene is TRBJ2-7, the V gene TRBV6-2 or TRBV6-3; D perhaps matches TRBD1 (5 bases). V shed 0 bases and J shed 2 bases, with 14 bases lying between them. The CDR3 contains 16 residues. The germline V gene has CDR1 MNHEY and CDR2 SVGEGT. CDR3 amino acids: CASSYSIGAPTYEQYF. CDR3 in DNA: TGTGCCAGCAGTTACTCGATTGGGGCCCCTACCTACGAGCAGTACTTC.

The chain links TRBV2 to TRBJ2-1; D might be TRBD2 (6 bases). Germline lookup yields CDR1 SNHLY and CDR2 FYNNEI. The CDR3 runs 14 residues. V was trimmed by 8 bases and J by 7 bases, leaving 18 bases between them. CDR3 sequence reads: CASLLTRRVNEQFF. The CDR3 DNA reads TGTGCCAGCTTACTGACCCGGAGGGTTAATGAGCAGTTCTTC.

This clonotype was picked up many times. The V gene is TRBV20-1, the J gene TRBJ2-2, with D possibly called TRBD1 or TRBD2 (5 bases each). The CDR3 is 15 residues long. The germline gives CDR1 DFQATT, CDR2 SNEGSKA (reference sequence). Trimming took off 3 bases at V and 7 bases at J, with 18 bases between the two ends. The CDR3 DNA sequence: TGCAGTGCTAGGCCTCCGAGGGGCGCGGGCGGGGAGCTGTTTTTT. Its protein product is CSARPPRGAGGELFF.

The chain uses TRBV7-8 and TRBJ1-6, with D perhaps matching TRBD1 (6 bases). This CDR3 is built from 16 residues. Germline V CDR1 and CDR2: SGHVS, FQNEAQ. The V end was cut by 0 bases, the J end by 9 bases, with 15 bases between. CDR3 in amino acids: CASSLAPGGGSSPLHF. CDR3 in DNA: TGTGCCAGCAGCTTAGCGCCCGGGGGCGGGAGTTCACCCCTCCACTTT.

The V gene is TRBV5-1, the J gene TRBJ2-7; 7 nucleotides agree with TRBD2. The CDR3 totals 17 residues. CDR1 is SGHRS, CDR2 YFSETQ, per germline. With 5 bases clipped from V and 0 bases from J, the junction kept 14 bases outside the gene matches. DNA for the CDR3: TGCGCCAGCAGTTGGGGAGGGATCGGGTCCAGCTCCTACGAGCAGTACTTC. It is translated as CASSWGGIGSSSYEQYF.

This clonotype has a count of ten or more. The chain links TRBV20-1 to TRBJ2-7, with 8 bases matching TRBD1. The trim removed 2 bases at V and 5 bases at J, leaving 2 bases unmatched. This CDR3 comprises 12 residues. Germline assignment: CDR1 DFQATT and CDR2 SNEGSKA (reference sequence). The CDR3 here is CSARQGANEQYF. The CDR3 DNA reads TGCAGTGCTAGACAGGGGGCCAACGAGCAGTACTTC.

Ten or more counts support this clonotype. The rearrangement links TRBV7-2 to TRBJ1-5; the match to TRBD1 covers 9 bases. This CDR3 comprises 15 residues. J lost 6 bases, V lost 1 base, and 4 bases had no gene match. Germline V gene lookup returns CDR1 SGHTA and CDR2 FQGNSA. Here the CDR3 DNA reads TGTGCCAGCAGCTTAGTAGGGACAGGGCGTCAGCCCCAGCATTTT. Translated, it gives CASSLVGTGRQPQHF.